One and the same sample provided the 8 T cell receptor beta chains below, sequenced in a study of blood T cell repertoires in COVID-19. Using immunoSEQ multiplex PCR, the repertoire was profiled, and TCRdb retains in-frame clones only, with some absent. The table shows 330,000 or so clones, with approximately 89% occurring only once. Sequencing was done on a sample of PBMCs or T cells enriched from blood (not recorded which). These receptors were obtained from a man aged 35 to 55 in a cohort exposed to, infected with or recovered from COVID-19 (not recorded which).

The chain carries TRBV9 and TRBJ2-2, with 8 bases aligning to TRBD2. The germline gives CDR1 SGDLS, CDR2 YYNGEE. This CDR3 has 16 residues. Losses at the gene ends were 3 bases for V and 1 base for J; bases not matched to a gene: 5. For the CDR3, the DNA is TGTGCCAGCAGCGCCGGACTAGCTCTGAACACCGGGGAGCTGTTTTTT. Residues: CASSAGLALNTGELFF.

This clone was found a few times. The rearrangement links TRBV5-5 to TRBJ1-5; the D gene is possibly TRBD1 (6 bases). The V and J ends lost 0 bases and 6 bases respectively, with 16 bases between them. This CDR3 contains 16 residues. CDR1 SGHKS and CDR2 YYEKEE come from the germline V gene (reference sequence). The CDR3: CASSLEGGASVQPQHF. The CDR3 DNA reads TGTGCCAGCAGCTTGGAAGGGGGGGCGTCGGTTCAGCCCCAGCATTTT.

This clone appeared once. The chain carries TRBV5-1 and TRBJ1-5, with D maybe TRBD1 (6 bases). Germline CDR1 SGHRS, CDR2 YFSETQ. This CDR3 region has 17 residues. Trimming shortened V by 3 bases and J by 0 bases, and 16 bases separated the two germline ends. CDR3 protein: CASSWGPRTDSNQPQHF. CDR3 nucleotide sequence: TGCGCCAGCAGCTGGGGCCCTAGGACAGATAGCAATCAGCCCCAGCATTTT.

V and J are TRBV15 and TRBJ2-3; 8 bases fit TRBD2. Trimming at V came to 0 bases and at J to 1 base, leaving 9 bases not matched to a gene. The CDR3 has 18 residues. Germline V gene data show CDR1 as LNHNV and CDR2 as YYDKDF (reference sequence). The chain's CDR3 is CATSRDPREGRGTDTQYF. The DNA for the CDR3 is TGTGCCACCAGCAGAGACCCTCGGGAGGGCCGGGGCACAGATACGCAGTATTTT.

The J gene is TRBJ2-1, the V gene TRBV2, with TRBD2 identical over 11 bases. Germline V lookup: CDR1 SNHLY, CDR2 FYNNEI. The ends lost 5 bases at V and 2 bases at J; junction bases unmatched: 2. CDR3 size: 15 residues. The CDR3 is CASSPTSGTYNEQFF. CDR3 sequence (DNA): TGTGCCAGCAGTCCGACTAGCGGGACCTACAATGAGCAGTTCTTC. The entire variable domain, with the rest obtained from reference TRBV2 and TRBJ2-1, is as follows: EPEVTQTPSHQVTQMGQEVILRCVPISNHLYFYWYRQILGQKVEFLVSFYNNEISEKSEIFDDQFSVERPDGSNFTLKIRSTKLEDSAMYFCASSPTSGTYNEQFFGPGTRLTVL.

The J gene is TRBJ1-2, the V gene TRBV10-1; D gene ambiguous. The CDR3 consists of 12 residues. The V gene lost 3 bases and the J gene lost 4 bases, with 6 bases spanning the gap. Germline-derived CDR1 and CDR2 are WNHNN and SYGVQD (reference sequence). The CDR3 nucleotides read TGCGCCAGCAGTGAAACAGCCTATGGCTACACCTTC. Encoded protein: CASSETAYGYTF.

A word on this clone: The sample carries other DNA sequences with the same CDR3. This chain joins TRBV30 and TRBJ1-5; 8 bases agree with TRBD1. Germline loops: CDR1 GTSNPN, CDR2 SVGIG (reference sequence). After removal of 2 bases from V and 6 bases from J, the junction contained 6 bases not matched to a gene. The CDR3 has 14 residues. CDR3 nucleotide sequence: TGTGCCTGGAGTCCCACAGGGGGGGGTCAGCCCCAGCATTTT. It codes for CAWSPTGGGQPQHF. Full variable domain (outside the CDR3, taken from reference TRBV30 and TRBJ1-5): SQTIHQWPATLVQPVGSPLSLECTVEGTSNPNLYWYRQAAGRGLQLLFYSVGIGQISSEVPQNLSASRPQDRQFILSSKKLLLSDSGFYLCAWSPTGGGQPQHFGDGTRLSIL.

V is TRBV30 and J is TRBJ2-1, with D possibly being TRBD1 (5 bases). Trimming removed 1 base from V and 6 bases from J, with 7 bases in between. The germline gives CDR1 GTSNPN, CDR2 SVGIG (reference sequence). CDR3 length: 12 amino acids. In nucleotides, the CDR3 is TGTGCCTGGAGTGCCCAGGGCAATGAGCAGTTCTTC. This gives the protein CAWSAQGNEQFF.